The rows below give T cell receptor beta chains drawn from one sample of a study of CD4 T cells in relation to SARS-CoV-2 and coronaviruses. TCRdb's copy holds only in-frame clones and misses some; the assay was immunoSEQ multiplex PCR. This table has 35,000 to 45,000 clones, roughly 90% appearing once. Material: memory CD4+ T cells from PBMCs. Every receptor here comes from an adult with COVID-19. Both conserved end residues are part of each CDR3. Each record gives: clone size, D gene, V gene, J gene, CDR3 DNA, CDR3 protein. A D gene is named only where the DNA matches it firmly. Clone size, where shown, is once, few, many, or a class for clones that have expanded.

>-|-|TRBV11-2|TRBJ1-6
TGTGCCAGCAGCTTAGAGCTGGCGGCTAATAATTCACCCCTCCACTTT
CASSLELAANNSPLHF
>-|-|TRBV18|TRBJ2-2
TGTGCCAGCTCACCCCGACAGAGGGAGCTGTTTTTT
CASSPRQRELFF
>-|-|TRBV25-1|TRBJ1-4
TGTGCCAGCAGTCTTCAAGGGGGGACTAATGAAAAACTGTTTTTT
CASSLQGGTNEKLFF
>-|TRBD1|TRBV6-4|TRBJ2-3
TGTGCCACGAGTCCGGGACAGGTCACAGATACGCAGTATTTT
CATSPGQVTDTQYF
>-|-|TRBV7-3|TRBJ2-5
TGTGCCAGCAGCTTAAACGGTCGGGGTCAGGAGACCCAGTACTTC
CASSLNGRGQETQYF
>-|-|TRBV19|TRBJ2-2
TGTGCCAGTAGTATTGGGGGGACCAGCACCGGGGAGCTGTTTTTT
CASSIGGTSTGELFF
>-|TRBD1|TRBV5-1|TRBJ1-4
TGCGCCAGCAGCCCTCAGGGGGGAAATGAAAAACTGTTTTTT
CASSPQGGNEKLFF
>-|-|TRBV6-5|TRBJ2-5
TGTGCCAGCACCAACCCAGGGCGGGAGACCCAGTACTTC
CASTNPGRETQYF
>-|-|TRBV6-2/TRBV6-3|TRBJ1-5
TGTGCCAGCAGTTACTCGATTCTCTCGGGTCAGCCCCAGCATTTT
CASSYSILSGQPQHF
>-|-|TRBV30|TRBJ2-6
TGTGCCTGGAGCTGGGGGGATTCTGGGGCCAACGTCCTGACTTTC
CAWSWGDSGANVLTF
>-|-|TRBV6-5|TRBJ2-1
TGTGCCAGCAGGGGCCGTCACTACAATGAGCAGTTCTTC
CASRGRHYNEQFF
>-|-|TRBV3-1/TRBV3-2|TRBJ1-5
TGTGCCAGCAGCCAAGATCTCGGGGTCGGGAATCAGCCCCAGCATTTT
CASSQDLGVGNQPQHF
>-|TRBD1|TRBV28|TRBJ1-5
TGTGCCAGCAGTTCCGGACAGGGTCATCAGCCCCAGCATTTT
CASSSGQGHQPQHF
>-|TRBD1|TRBV6-6|TRBJ1-5
TGTGCCAGCAGTTACGTCTCCGGGACAGGAGATCAGCCCCAGCATTTT
CASSYVSGTGDQPQHF
>-|-|TRBV9|TRBJ2-2
TGTGCCAGCAGCGTAGCCAGGGTTGCCGGGGAGCTGTTTTTT
CASSVARVAGELFF
>-|TRBD1|TRBV27|TRBJ1-6
TGTGCCAGCACTTGGGACAGGGCGGATGGTTCACCCCTCCACTTT
CASTWDRADGSPLHF
>-|TRBD1|TRBV5-1|TRBJ1-2
TGCGCCAGCAGCCAAGGACAGGCCCAGAACTATGGCTACACCTTC
CASSQGQAQNYGYTF
>-|-|TRBV7-2|TRBJ1-6
TGTGCCAGCAGAAAGACCGGCGTTTCCTATAATTCACCCCTCCACTTT
CASRKTGVSYNSPLHF
>once|-|TRBV7-9|TRBJ2-3
TGTGCCAGCGCATCTGACAGCACCACAGATACGCAGTATTTT
CASASDSTTDTQYF
>-|-|TRBV6-5|TRBJ1-4
TGTGCCAGCAGACCCGCCGGGGCAACTAATGAAAAACTGTTTTTT
CASRPAGATNEKLFF
>once|-|TRBV7-6|TRBJ2-2
TGTGCCAGCAGCCCGCTACTCCAGAACACCGGGGAGCTGTTTTTT
CASSPLLQNTGELFF
>-|-|TRBV5-8|TRBJ1-6
TGTGCCAGCAGCTTGGGGCAGGGGCGGACCTATAATTCACCCCTCCACTTT
CASSLGQGRTYNSPLHF
>once|TRBD2|TRBV7-2|TRBJ2-3
TGTGCCAGCAGCTTAGAGGGTCTTCGCGGGGGGGGCACAGATACGCAGTATTTT
CASSLEGLRGGGTDTQYF
>-|-|TRBV11-2|TRBJ2-2
TGTGCCAGCAGCCCTAGAACGAACGCGAACACCGGGGAGCTGTTTTTT
CASSPRTNANTGELFF
>-|-|TRBV30|TRBJ1-5
TGTGCCTGGAGTGGGGGGGTTGGTCAGCCCCAGCATTTT
CAWSGGVGQPQHF
>-|-|TRBV6-5|TRBJ1-1
TGTGCCAGCACCAACACACCGGCCACTGAAGCTTTCTTT
CASTNTPATEAFF
>-|-|TRBV19|TRBJ2-2
TGTGCCAGTAGTATTCGGTTCGTGGGCCCCGCTTCGACAGGTTGGGTCACCGGGGAGCTGTTTTTT
CASSIRFVGPASTGWVTGELFF
>once|TRBD1|TRBV19|TRBJ2-1
TGTGCCACAGTAGGGGACAGAATCAATGAGCAGTTCTTC
CATVGDRINEQFF
>-|-|TRBV3-1/TRBV3-2|TRBJ1-1
TGTGCCAGCAGCTACCGACGAGCCACTGAAGCTTTCTTT
CASSYRRATEAFF
>once|-|TRBV5-4|TRBJ2-7
TGTGCCAGCAGCCAAGGATCTGATTATGAGCAGTACTTC
CASSQGSDYEQYF
>-|-|TRBV3-1/TRBV3-2|TRBJ1-4
TGTGCCAGCAGCGACTTCCTTGAAAAACTGTTTTTT
CASSDFLEKLFF
>-|TRBD2|TRBV12-3/TRBV12-4|TRBJ2-5
TGTGCCAGCAGCTCAACTAGCGGGGGCGCCCAGTACTTC
CASSSTSGGAQYF
>-|-|TRBV11-2|TRBJ2-3
TGTGCCAGCAGCTTAGATAGAAGTAGTACGCAGTATTTT
CASSLDRSSTQYF
>-|-|TRBV5-1|TRBJ2-3
TGCGCCAGCAGCACGCCGACAGATACGCAGTATTTT
CASSTPTDTQYF
>-|TRBD2|TRBV9|TRBJ2-2
TGTGCCAGCAGCCTCCGGGGGGGACACACAAACACCGGGGAGCTGTTTTTT
CASSLRGGHTNTGELFF
>-|-|TRBV10-3|TRBJ1-1
TGTGCCATCAGTCAGGGAGGTGGCACTGAAGCTTTCTTT
CAISQGGGTEAFF
>-|TRBD2|TRBV11-3|TRBJ2-3
TGTGCCAGCAGCTTAGTGGCGGGGGGTAGCACAGATACGCAGTATTTT
CASSLVAGGSTDTQYF
>-|-|TRBV5-8|TRBJ1-6
TGTGCCAGCAATCTCCTCCCACCCCTCCACTTT
CASNLLPPLHF
>once|-|TRBV7-8|TRBJ1-4
TGTGCCAGCAGCTTAGAACAGCCCGCAACTAATGAAAAACTGTTTTTT
CASSLEQPATNEKLFF
>once|-|TRBV5-8|TRBJ1-6
TGTGCCAGCAGCACGAACCAGGGAACTCCCCTCCACTTT
CASSTNQGTPLHF
>-|-|TRBV3-1/TRBV3-2|TRBJ1-4
TGTGCCAGCAGCCAAAGCGACAAAGAAGAAAAACTGTTTTTT
CASSQSDKEEKLFF
>-|-|TRBV11-2|TRBJ1-2
TGTGCCAGCAGCTTAGATCCGGCCGGCGCGAGGTACGGCTACACCTTC
CASSLDPAGARYGYTF
>-|-|TRBV9|TRBJ1-1
TGTGCCAGCAGCGTAGCTCGATCGGACCATGAAGCTTTCTTT
CASSVARSDHEAFF
>-|TRBD2|TRBV7-6|TRBJ2-1
TGTGCCAGCAGCTTAAGGACTAGCAGCCGGGGAGAGCAGTTCTTC
CASSLRTSSRGEQFF
>-|-|TRBV28|TRBJ1-5
TGTGCCAGCAGTTTAGCCTTGAGCAATCAGCCCCAGCATTTT
CASSLALSNQPQHF
>-|TRBD1|TRBV11-2|TRBJ2-2
TGTGCCAGCAGCCCCGGGACAGGGAACACCGGGGAGCTGTTTTTT
CASSPGTGNTGELFF
>-|-|TRBV12-1|TRBJ2-7
TGTGCCAGCAGCTTTCGGGTTTGTGAGCAGTACTTC
CASSFRVCEQYF
>-|-|TRBV29-1|TRBJ2-1
TGCAGCGTGCTCTTGGCGGGCCCTGAGCAGTTCTTC
CSVLLAGPEQFF
>-|-|TRBV10-2|TRBJ2-7
TGCGCCAGCACCCAGGCAGGGTCTGACGAGCAGTACTTC
CASTQAGSDEQYF
>-|-|TRBV11-3|TRBJ2-3
TGTGCCAGCAGTAGGGGGGCAGATACGCAGTATTTT
CASSRGADTQYF
>-|-|TRBV7-9|TRBJ1-5
TGTGCCAGTACGAGTAGCAATCAGCCCCAGCATTTT
CASTSSNQPQHF